Each of the 12 T cell receptor beta chains below was sequenced from the same sample in a study of blood T cell repertoires in COVID-19. The protocol was immunoSEQ multiplex PCR, while the TCRdb copy is restricted to in-frame clones and leaves out a portion. The sample contains under 250,000 clones, around 90% of which appear only once. The sequenced sample was peripheral blood. The receptors originated from a man aged 55-75 years who had recovered from COVID-19.

As regards this clone: The same CDR3 also results from other DNA sequences found in this sample. The chain employs TRBV3-1 (or the pseudogene TRBV3-2) and TRBJ2-7, with 10 bases aligning to TRBD2. Per germline, CDR1 LGHDT and CDR2 YNNKEL (reference sequence). Unmatched junction bases numbered 2, after V lost 1 base and J lost 2 bases. CDR3 length: 15 residues. As DNA, the CDR3 is TGTGCCAGCAGCCAAGTAGCGGGAGGCCCCTACGAGCAGTACTTC. It translates to CASSQVAGGPYEQYF.

The chain carries TRBV7-5 and TRBJ1-1. TRBV7-5 is a listed pseudogene. The CDR3 has 15 residues. In DNA, the CDR3 is TGTGCCAGAAGCTTAGGGGAGTTGGGTTTCACTGAAGCTTTCTTT. Its translation: CARSLGELGFTEAFF.

The CDR3 spells CASSKWDRMNTEAFF. CDR3 DNA: TGTGCCAGCAGCAAGTGGGACAGGATGAACACTGAAGCTTTCTTT. The chain carries TRBV7-9 and TRBJ1-1, with 8 bases matching TRBD1. Germline V gene data show CDR1 as SEHNR and CDR2 as FQNEAQ (reference sequence). J was trimmed by 0 bases and V by 5 bases; bases with no gene match: 5. The CDR3 length is 15 residues.

The chain couples TRBV5-6 to TRBJ2-3; the match to TRBD1 covers 7 bases. The CDR3 runs to 13 residues. V shed 0 bases and J 7 bases; nucleotides not matched to a gene: 2. Germline loops: CDR1 SGHDT, CDR2 YYEEEE. Here the CDR3 reads CASSLERGHTQYF. The CDR3 region has the DNA TGTGCCAGCAGCTTGGAGAGGGGGCATACGCAGTATTTT.

The chain carries TRBV21-1 and TRBJ2-7; TRBD2, the D gene given by the table, was not confirmed from the DNA. TRBV21-1 is marked as a pseudogene. This CDR3 is 15 amino acids long. The CDR3 nucleotides are TGTGCCAGCAGCATTAGATCCGGGGGGCCCTACGAGCAGTACTTC. Translated, it gives CASSIRSGGPYEQYF.

This chain joins TRBV5-4 and TRBJ2-1, with 8 bases matching TRBD2. V trimming: 4 bases; J trimming: 4 bases; junction bases outside the gene matches: 7. In germline, CDR1 is SGHNT, CDR2 YYREEE (reference sequence). The CDR3 contains 15 residues. CDR3 amino acids: CASSREGGVYNEQFF. For the CDR3, the DNA is TGTGCCAGCAGCCGGGAGGGAGGGGTGTACAATGAGCAGTTCTTC. The full variable domain, with the rest looked up from reference TRBV5-4 and TRBJ2-1, is ETGVTQSPTHLIKTRGQQVTLRCSSQSGHNTVSWYQQALGQGPQFIFQYYREEENGRGNFPPRFSGLQFPNYSSELNVNALELDDSALYLCASSREGGVYNEQFFGPGTRLTVL.

V is TRBV11-2 and J is TRBJ1-3; D is possibly TRBD1 (6 bases). Between the trimmed V and J ends, which lost 5 bases and 0 bases, there was a span of 17 bases. The CDR3 has 17 amino acids. Germline values: CDR1 SGHAT, CDR2 FQNNGV. CDR3 loop: CASSTPRGGSSGNTIYF. Here the CDR3 DNA reads TGTGCCAGCAGCACCCCAAGAGGGGGTTCCTCTGGAAACACCATATATTTT. Drawing the rest from reference TRBV11-2 and TRBJ1-3, the complete variable domain is EAGVAQSPRYKIIEKRQSVAFWCNPISGHATLYWYQQILGQGPKLLIQFQNNGVVDDSQLPKDRFSAERLKGVDSTLKIQPAKLEDSAVYLCASSTPRGGSSGNTIYFGEGSWLTVV.

The genes are TRBV12-3 or TRBV12-4 and TRBJ1-2; a possible D gene is TRBD1 (5 bases). V gave up 4 bases and J gave up 7 bases, with 10 bases separating them. CDR3 size: 12 residues. In DNA, the CDR3 is TGTGCCAGCAGTTCGGGGGGACCTGGCTACACCTTC. Protein: CASSSGGPGYTF.

The genes are TRBV6-2 or TRBV6-3 and TRBJ2-7; 7 bases agree with TRBD1. Germline CDR1 MNHEY, CDR2 SVGEGT. Trimming removed 10 bases from V and 4 bases from J; junction bases left unmatched: 10. The CDR3 has 13 amino acids. CDR3 nucleotides: TGTGCCACCAACCCGACAGGGTATTACGAGCAGTACTTC. Protein: CATNPTGYYEQYF.

The chain has TRBV18 and TRBJ2-3; 12 bases align to TRBD1. The CDR3 loop spans 15 amino acids. Losses at the gene ends were 3 bases for V and 6 bases for J; bases not matched to a gene: 4. Germline V gene data show CDR1 as KGHSH and CDR2 as LQKENI. As DNA, the CDR3 is TGTGCCAGCTCACCTGGGACAGGGGGCATGGATACGCAGTATTTT. Translation: CASSPGTGGMDTQYF.

The rearrangement uses TRBV7-3 and TRBJ2-6; TRBD2 might be the D (5 bases). CDR3 size: 18 residues. Trimming left V 8 bases short and J 1 base short, with 21 bases between. Germline-derived CDR1 and CDR2 are SGHTA and FQGTGA. CDR3 DNA sequence: TGTGCCAGCCCCCCCCGGACTGTGGAGCGGTCTGGGGCCAACGTCCTGACTTTC. This sequence encodes CASPPRTVERSGANVLTF.

The chain has TRBV7-9 and TRBJ2-3, with D hard to call. Germline CDR1 reads SEHNR; CDR2 reads FQNEAQ (reference sequence). V shed 5 bases and J shed 2 bases, with 5 bases lying between them. The CDR3 is 12 residues long. For the CDR3, the DNA is TGTGCCAGCAGCGTACTCACAGATACGCAGTATTTT. As protein: CASSVLTDTQYF. The whole variable domain, remainder taken from reference TRBV7-9 and TRBJ2-3, is DTGVSQNPRHKITKRGQNVTFRCDPISEHNRLYWYRQTLGQGPEFLTYFQNEAQLEKSRLLSDRFSAERPKGSFSTLEIQRTEQGDSAMYLCASSVLTDTQYFGPGTRLTVL.